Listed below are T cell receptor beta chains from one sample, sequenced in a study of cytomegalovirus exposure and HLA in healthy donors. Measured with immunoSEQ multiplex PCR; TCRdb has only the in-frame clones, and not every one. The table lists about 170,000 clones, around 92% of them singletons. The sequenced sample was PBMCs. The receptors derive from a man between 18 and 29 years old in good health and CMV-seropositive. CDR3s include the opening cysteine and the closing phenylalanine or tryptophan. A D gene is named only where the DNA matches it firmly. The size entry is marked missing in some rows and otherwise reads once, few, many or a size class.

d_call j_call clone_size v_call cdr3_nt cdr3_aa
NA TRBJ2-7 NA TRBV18 TGTGCCAGCTCACCAGGGAGCTCCTACGAGCAGTACTTC CASSPGSSYEQYF
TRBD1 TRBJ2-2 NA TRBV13 TGTGCCAGCAGCTTAAGGTTCGAAGGAGACGAACAGGGGATCGGGGAGCTGTTTTTT CASSLRFEGDEQGIGELFF
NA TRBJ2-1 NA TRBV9 TGTGCCAGCAGCGTAGAGGTTAGCGGCTTCAATGAGCAGTTCTTC CASSVEVSGFNEQFF
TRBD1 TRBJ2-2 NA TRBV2 TGTGCCAGCAGTGGACAGGGGACCGGGGAGCTGTTTTTT CASSGQGTGELFF
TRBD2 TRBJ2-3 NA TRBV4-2 TGTGCCAGCAGCCCCTCTAGCGGGAGGGCCGCGGATACGCAGTATTTT CASSPSSGRAADTQYF
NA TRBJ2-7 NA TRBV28 TGTGCCAGCAGTTTTCGCCAGGGTTCCTACGAGCAGTACTTC CASSFRQGSYEQYF
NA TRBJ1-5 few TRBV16 TGTGCCAGCAGCCAATCGGGAGGCAGGGGAGGGGGTCAGCCCCAGCATTTT CASSQSGGRGGGQPQHF
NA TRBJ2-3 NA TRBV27 TGTGCCACCCAGACTAGTCTTGTCCCCACAGATACGCAGTATTTT CATQTSLVPTDTQYF
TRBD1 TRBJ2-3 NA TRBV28 TGTGCCAGCAGTTCGGGGACAGGGTTGGATACGCAGTATTTT CASSSGTGLDTQYF
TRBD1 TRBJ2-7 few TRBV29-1 TGCAGCGTTGATTCGGACAGGGGCGCTCAGCAGTACTTC CSVDSDRGAQQYF
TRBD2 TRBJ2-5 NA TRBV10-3 TGTGCCATCAGTGGTCTAGCGGGAGTTGAGACCCAGTACTTC CAISGLAGVETQYF
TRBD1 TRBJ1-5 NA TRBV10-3 TGTGCCATCAGTGACACCGGGACAGGCTATAATAGCAATCAGCCCCAGCATTTT CAISDTGTGYNSNQPQHF
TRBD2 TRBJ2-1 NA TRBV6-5 TGTGCCAGCAGTCGCGGACTAGCGGGCGGCAATGAGCAGTTCTTC CASSRGLAGGNEQFF
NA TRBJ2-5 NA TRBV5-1 TGCGCCAGCAGCCTTTATGGGGACACCCAAGAGACCCAGTACTTC CASSLYGDTQETQYF
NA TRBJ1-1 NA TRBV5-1 TGCGCCAGCAGCTTGGACAGGCCCAACACTGAAGCTTTCTTT CASSLDRPNTEAFF
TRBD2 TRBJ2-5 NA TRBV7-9 TGTGCCAGCAGCTTTAACTTGCGGGAGTCTTTTGAGACCCAGTACTTC CASSFNLRESFETQYF
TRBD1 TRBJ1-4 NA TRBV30 TGTGCCGCGGACAGGGGGCGAGAAAAACTGTTTTTT CAADRGREKLFF
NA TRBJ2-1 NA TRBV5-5 TGTGCCAGCAGCTTGGGGGCAGAAGACTACAATGAGCAGTTCTTC CASSLGAEDYNEQFF
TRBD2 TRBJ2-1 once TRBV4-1 TGCGCCAGCAGCCAAGTATACCCTCCACTAGCGGGACACAATGAGCAGTTCTTC CASSQVYPPLAGHNEQFF
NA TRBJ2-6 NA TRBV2 TGTGCCAGCAACAGACAGAGCTCTGGGGCCAACGTCCTGACTTTC CASNRQSSGANVLTF
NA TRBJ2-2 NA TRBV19 TGTGCCGCAAGTCAGATCAACACCGGGGAGCTGTTTTTT CAASQINTGELFF
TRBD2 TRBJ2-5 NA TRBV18 TGTGCCAGCTCACCACTAGCGGGAGGAGAGACCCAGTACTTC CASSPLAGGETQYF
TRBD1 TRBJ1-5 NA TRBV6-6 TGTGCCAGCAGCCGGACAGGGCAGGGCAATCAGCCCCAGCATTTT CASSRTGQGNQPQHF
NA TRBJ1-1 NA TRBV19 TGTGCCAGTAGAACCCTGGGGGGGACTGAAGCTTTCTTT CASRTLGGTEAFF
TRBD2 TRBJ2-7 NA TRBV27 TGTGCCAGCAGTTTAGGACTAGCGGGAGCACACGAGCAGTACTTC CASSLGLAGAHEQYF
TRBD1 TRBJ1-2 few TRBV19 TGTGCCAGTAGGGGGACAGGGGAAGGCTATGGCTACACCTTC CASRGTGEGYGYTF
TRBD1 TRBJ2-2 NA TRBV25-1 TGTGCCAGCAGTGAGGGACAGCCCAACACCGGGGAGCTGTTTTTT CASSEGQPNTGELFF
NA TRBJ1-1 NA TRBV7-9 TGTGCCAGCAGCTTGGGGGCGTCTGAAGCTTTCTTT CASSLGASEAFF
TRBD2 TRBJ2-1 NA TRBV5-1 TGCGCCAGCAGCGGACTAGCGGGACCCGCCTACAATGAGCAGTTCTTC CASSGLAGPAYNEQFF
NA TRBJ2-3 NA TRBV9 TGTGCCAGCAGCGTAGCCCCGACACGTAGCACAGATACGCAGTATTTT CASSVAPTRSTDTQYF
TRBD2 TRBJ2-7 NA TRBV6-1 TGTGCCAGCAGGTTCCTAGCGGGCTCCTACGAGCAGTACTTC CASRFLAGSYEQYF
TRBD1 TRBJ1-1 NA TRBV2 TGTGCCAGCAGTGTTGTCAGGGGGCTCACTGAAGCTTTCTTT CASSVVRGLTEAFF
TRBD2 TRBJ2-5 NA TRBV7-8 TGTGCCAGCAGCTCTACCCCAGCGGGAGTGGGGGGTCCCCAGTACTTC CASSSTPAGVGGPQYF
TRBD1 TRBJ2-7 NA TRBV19 TGTGCCAGTAGCCGGGGGACAGGGGATACTGAGCAGTACTTC CASSRGTGDTEQYF
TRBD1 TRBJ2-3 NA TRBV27 TGTGCCAGCAGTTTATCGATTGGACAGGTCACAGATACGCAGTATTTT CASSLSIGQVTDTQYF